This T cell receptor (beta chain) stems from a study of beta chain features in type 1 diabetes. Whole-study findings and limits: Type 1 diabetes patients had moderately but significantly shorter TCRB CDR3s in all four CD4+ subsets.

This clone was recorded a few times. Its antigen is still unknown. V lost 7 bases and J lost 0; bases outside the gene matches: 6. This CDR3 spans 14 amino acids. Germline CDR1 and CDR2: SQVTM and ANQGSEA. The entirety of the isolated RNA underwent reverse transcription, so expressed TCRB transcripts were sequenced. Clones were read by immunoSEQ multiplex PCR, and TCRdb kept only the in-frame ones, dropping some. The sample has under 850,000 clones, around 15% seen once. The J gene is TRBJ2-1, the V gene TRBV29-1; TRBD2 matches at 7 bases. The sample was naive CD4+ T cells from blood. The source is a man between 18 and 29 years old with type 1 diabetes. CDR3 sequence (DNA): TGCAGCGCGCGAGCGGGGAGCTCCTACAATGAGCAGTTCTTC. Its protein product is CSARAGSSYNEQFF.